This T cell receptor (beta chain) originates from a study of response to subunit inactivated influenza vaccine. Study conclusions and caveats: Each seasonal influenza vaccination recruits few new T cells, the authors suggested.

Trimming left V 3 bases short and J 3 bases short, with 11 bases between. Germline loops: CDR1 SGHTA, CDR2 FQGNSA. CDR3 length equals 14 residues. For this clonotype: The antigen remains undetermined.

TCRdb called the RT-PCR reads again in MiXCR, with one record for every CDR3 protein. The repertoire holds roughly 520,000 distinct CDR3 sequences, with approximately 24% as singletons. This TCR was recovered from a man aged 45-65 years who received an inactivated influenza vaccine. The chain employs TRBV7-2 and TRBJ1-2; TRBD1 might be the D (5 bases). The specimen comprised CD4+ T cells sorted from PBMCs, sampled more than 4 days after vaccination. CDR3: CASSFQTADYGYTF. The DNA for the CDR3 is TGTGCCAGCAGCTTTCAGACAGCGGACTATGGCTACACCTTC.